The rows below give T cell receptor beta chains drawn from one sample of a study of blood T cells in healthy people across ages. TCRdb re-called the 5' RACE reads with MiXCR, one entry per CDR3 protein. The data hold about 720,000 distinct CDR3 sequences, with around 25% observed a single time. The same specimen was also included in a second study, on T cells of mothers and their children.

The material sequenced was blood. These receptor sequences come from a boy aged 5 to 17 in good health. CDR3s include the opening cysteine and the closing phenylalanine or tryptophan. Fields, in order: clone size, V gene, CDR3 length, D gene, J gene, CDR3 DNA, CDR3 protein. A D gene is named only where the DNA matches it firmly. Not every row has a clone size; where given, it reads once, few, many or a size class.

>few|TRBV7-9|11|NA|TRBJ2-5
TGTGCCAGCAGTCAAAGACGGGACCAGTACTTC
CASSQRRDQYF
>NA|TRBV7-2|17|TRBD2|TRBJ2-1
TGTGCCAGCAGCGTCCGGAGGCTAGCGGGAGTGAGCAATGAGCAGTTCTTC
CASSVRRLAGVSNEQFF
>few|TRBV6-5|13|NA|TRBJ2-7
TGTGCCAGCAGTTACGGGGCTCTTGAGCAGCAGTACTTC
CASSYGALEQQYF
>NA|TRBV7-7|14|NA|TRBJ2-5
TGTGCTAGCAGTTACGCTGGGGTTTGGGAGACCCAGTACTTC
CASSYAGVWETQYF
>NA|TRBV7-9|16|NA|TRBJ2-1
TGTGCCAGCAGCCAGAATCTAGCGCCCTACTACAATGAGCAGTTCTTC
CASSQNLAPYYNEQFF
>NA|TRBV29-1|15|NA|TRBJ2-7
TGCAGCGCTCGGGGGGGACAGGGAAGTACCTACGAGCAGTACTTC
CSARGGQGSTYEQYF
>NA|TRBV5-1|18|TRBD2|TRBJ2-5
TGCGCCAGCAGCTCCAGGACTAGCGGGGGGACCGAGAGGGAGACCCAGTACTTC
CASSSRTSGGTERETQYF
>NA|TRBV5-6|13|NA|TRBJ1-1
TGTGCCAGCAGCTTGGATCTGGTCACTGAAGCTTTCTTT
CASSLDLVTEAFF
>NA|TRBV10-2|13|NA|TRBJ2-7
TGCACCAGCAGTGAGCGGACAGACTACGAGCAGTACTTC
CTSSERTDYEQYF
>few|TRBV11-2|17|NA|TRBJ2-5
TGTGCCAGCAGCTTAGAGGGTGGGACATCGGTCGGTGAGACCCAGTACTTC
CASSLEGGTSVGETQYF
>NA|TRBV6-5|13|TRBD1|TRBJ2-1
TGTGCCAGCAGTAGACAGGGGGTCAATGAGCAGTTCTTC
CASSRQGVNEQFF
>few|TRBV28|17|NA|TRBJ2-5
TGTGCCAGCAGTTTAGGGAGCCGGGGGGCAGCAGGGGAGACCCAGTACTTC
CASSLGSRGAAGETQYF
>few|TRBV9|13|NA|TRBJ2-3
TGTGCCAGCAACTTTTTGAGCTTGGATACGCAGTATTTT
CASNFLSLDTQYF
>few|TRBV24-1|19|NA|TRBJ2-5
TGTGCCACCAGTGATTCCCGGGGGACAGACAGGGCGGTACGAGAGACCCAGTACTTC
CATSDSRGTDRAVRETQYF
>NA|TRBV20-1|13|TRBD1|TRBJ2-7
TGCAGTGCTAGTTACAGGGGGTCCTACGAGCAGTACTTC
CSASYRGSYEQYF
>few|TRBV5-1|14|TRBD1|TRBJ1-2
TGCGCCAGCAGCTTAGACGGGACAGGGGTCGGCTACACCTTC
CASSLDGTGVGYTF
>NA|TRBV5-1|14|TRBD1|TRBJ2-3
TGCGCCAGCAGCTGGGGACAGGGAGCCACTACGCAGTATTTT
CASSWGQGATTQYF
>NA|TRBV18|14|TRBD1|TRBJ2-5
TGTGCCAGCGAGGGACAGCGAGCCCAAGAGACCCAGTACTTC
CASEGQRAQETQYF
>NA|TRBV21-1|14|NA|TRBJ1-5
TGTGCCAGCACCCGACAGGGGGCCCATCAGCCCCAGCATTTT
CASTRQGAHQPQHF
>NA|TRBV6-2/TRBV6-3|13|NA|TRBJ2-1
TGTGCCAGCAGTTACTCCGGGGCTCAACAGCAGTTCTTC
CASSYSGAQQQFF
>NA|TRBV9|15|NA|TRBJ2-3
TGTGCCAGCAGCGTAGGGTACAGCTCCACAGATACGCAGTATTTT
CASSVGYSSTDTQYF